The clone carrying this T cell receptor (beta chain) was found once. Its antigen is unknown. At one of its ends the junction is not consistent with the germline gene, which may arise from a read error. This specimen comes from a study of cytomegalovirus exposure and HLA in healthy donors. The PCR contained 60 Vbeta and 13 Jbeta primers. Data came from immunoSEQ multiplex PCR; TCRdb stores just in-frame clones and leaves some out. The table records 110,000 or so clones, less than 80% of them present only once. Germline CDR1 and CDR2: SQVTM and ANQGSEA. The CDR3 covers 10 residues. The study's findings and limits: Most TCRs appeared rarely, but some public TCRs recurred in many donors. As a later analysis showed, a missense DCLRE1C variant was linked to trimming of TCR beta V- and J-genes.

This TCR was recovered from a woman in her thirties or forties in good health and CMV-seropositive. The V and J genes are TRBV29-1 and TRBJ1-2; the match to TRBD1 covers 7 bases. The sample taken for sequencing was PBMCs. This chain's CDR3 is CSAGTGALGF. In DNA, the CDR3 is TGCAGCGCTGGAACAGGGGCATTGGGCTTC.